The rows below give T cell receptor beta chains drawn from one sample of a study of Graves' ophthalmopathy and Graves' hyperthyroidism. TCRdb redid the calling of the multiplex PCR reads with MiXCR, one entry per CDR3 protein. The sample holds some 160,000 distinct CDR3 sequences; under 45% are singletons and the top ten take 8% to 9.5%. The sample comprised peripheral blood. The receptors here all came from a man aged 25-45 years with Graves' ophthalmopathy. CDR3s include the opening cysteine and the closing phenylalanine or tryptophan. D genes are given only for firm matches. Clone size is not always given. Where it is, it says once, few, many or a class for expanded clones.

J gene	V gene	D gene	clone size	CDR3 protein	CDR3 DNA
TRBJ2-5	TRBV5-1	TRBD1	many	CATTPTGQAQETQYF	TGCGCCACCACCCCGACAGGACAGGCCCAAGAGACCCAGTACTTC
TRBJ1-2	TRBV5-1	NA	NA	CASSLEGGGYTF	TGCGCCAGCAGCTTGGAGGGTGGTGGCTACACCTTC
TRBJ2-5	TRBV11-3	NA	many	CASSSPRERDYF	TGTGCCAGCAGCTCCCCTAGAGAGAGGGACTACTTC
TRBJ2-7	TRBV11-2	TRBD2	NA	CASSSDSGRRYEQYF	TGTGCCAGCAGCTCAGATAGCGGGAGGAGGTACGAGCAGTACTTC
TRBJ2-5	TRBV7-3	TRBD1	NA	CASSVTGALLSGETQYF	TGTGCCAGCAGCGTTACAGGGGCTTTGTTGTCCGGGGAGACCCAGTACTTC
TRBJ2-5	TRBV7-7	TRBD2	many	CASSPLAGGNQETQYF	TGTGCTAGCAGCCCTTTAGCGGGAGGGAACCAAGAGACCCAGTACTTC
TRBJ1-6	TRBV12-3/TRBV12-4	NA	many	CASSLGVGGSPLHF	TGTGCCAGCAGTTTGGGGGTTGGTGGTTCACCCCTCCACTTT
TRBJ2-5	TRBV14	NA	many	CASSQDQRSQYF	TGTGCCAGCAGCCAAGATCAGAGGTCCCAGTACTTC
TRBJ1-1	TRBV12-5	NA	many	CASGLEMNTEAFF	TGTGCTAGTGGGTTAGAAATGAACACTGAAGCTTTCTTT
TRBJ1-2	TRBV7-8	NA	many	CASSPSTSGYGYTF	TGTGCCAGCAGCCCAAGCACTTCCGGCTATGGCTACACCTTC
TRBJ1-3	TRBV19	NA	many	CASEGFSDGNTIYF	TGTGCGTCGGAGGGGTTTTCGGATGGAAACACCATATATTTT
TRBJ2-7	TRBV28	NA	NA	CASRGTPYEQYF	TGTGCCAGCAGAGGGACCCCCTACGAGCAGTACTTC
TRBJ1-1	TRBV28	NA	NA	CASSLHSSNTEAFF	TGTGCCAGCAGTTTGCACAGTTCGAACACTGAAGCTTTCTTT
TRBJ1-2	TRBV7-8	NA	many	CASSFDLGLLGFYTF	TGTGCCAGCAGCTTTGACCTCGGCCTTCTGGGCTTCTACACCTTC
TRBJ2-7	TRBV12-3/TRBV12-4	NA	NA	CASSLGLQPYEQYF	TGTGCCAGCAGTTTAGGGCTCCAACCCTACGAGCAGTACTTC
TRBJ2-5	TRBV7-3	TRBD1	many	CASSNLGQGETQYF	TGTGCCAGCAGCAACTTGGGACAGGGGGAGACCCAGTACTTC
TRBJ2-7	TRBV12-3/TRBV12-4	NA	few	CASSPVLYEQYF	TGTGCCAGCAGTCCCGTCCTCTACGAGCAGTACTTC
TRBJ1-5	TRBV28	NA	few	CASSPLRVPAQHF	TGTGCCAGCAGTCCCCTCAGGGTTCCCGCCCAGCATTTT
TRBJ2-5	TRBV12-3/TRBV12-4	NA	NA	CASSFLKVAQETQYF	TGTGCCAGCAGTTTTTTAAAAGTCGCCCAAGAGACCCAGTACTTC
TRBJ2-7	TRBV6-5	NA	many	CASSWDTIYEQYF	TGTGCCAGCAGCTGGGACACAATCTACGAGCAGTACTTC
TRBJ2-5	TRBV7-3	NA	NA	CASSLSANRQETQYF	TGTGCCAGCAGTCTCAGCGCGAATCGTCAAGAGACCCAGTACTTC
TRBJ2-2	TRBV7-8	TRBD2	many	CASSSRLAGATGELFF	TGTGCCAGCAGCTCCAGACTAGCGGGAGCCACCGGGGAGCTGTTTTTT
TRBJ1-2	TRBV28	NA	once	CAWSRSTSNYGYTF	TGTGCCTGGAGCCGGTCGACCTCTAACTATGGCTACACCTTC
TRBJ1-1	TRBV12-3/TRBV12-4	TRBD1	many	CASSTLEGQGAWGTEAFF	TGTGCCAGCAGCACTTTGGAGGGACAGGGGGCATGGGGTACTGAAGCTTTCTTT
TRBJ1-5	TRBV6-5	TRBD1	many	CASSFRDRFQPQHF	TGTGCCAGCAGTTTCCGGGACAGGTTCCAGCCCCAGCATTTT
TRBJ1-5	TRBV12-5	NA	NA	CASGLVLGRNDQPQHF	TGTGCTAGTGGTTTGGTACTAGGCAGGAACGATCAGCCCCAGCATTTT
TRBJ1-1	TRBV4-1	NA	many	CASSQASPFNMNTEAFF	TGCGCCAGCAGCCAAGCCTCGCCTTTTAACATGAACACTGAAGCTTTCTTT
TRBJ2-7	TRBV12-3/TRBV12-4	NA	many	CASSPPRLEEFYEQYF	TGTGCCAGCAGCCCTCCCAGGCTAGAAGAGTTCTACGAGCAGTACTTC
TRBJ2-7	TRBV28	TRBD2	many	CASTPVVSGTIEQYF	TGTGCCAGCACCCCCGTGGTTAGCGGGACCATCGAGCAGTACTTC
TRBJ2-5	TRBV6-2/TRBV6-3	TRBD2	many	CASSYSLTSGRDQETQYF	TGTGCCAGCAGTTACTCTTTGACTAGCGGGAGGGACCAAGAGACCCAGTACTTC
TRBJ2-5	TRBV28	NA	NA	CASSFQDGAKETQYF	TGTGCCAGCAGTTTCCAAGACGGGGCCAAAGAGACCCAGTACTTC
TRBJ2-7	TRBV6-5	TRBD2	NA	CASSSPGQREGEQYF	TGTGCCAGCAGTTCCCCTGGGCAGCGGGAGGGCGAGCAGTACTTC
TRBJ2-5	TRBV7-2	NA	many	CASSSPGHRGRETQYF	TGTGCCAGCAGCTCCCCGGGACATAGGGGCCGAGAGACCCAGTACTTC
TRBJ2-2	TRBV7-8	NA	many	CASSSIYLGPRNTGELFF	TGTGCCAGCAGCTCTATATATTTGGGACCGAGAAACACCGGGGAGCTGTTTTTT
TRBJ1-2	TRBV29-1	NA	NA	CSVEYSNYGYTF	TGCAGCGTTGAATATTCCAACTATGGCTACACCTTC
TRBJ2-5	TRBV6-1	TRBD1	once	CASSELGQQETQYF	TGTGCCAGCAGTGAACTGGGACAGCAAGAGACCCAGTACTTC
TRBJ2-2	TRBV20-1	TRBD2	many	CSARGTSDTGELFF	TGCAGTGCTAGAGGGACTAGCGACACCGGGGAGCTGTTTTTT
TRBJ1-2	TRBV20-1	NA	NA	CSARNSPYGYTF	TGCAGTGCTAGAAACAGCCCCTATGGCTACACCTTC
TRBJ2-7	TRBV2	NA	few	CASSESSGLWQYF	TGTGCCAGCAGTGAATCTTCAGGGCTGTGGCAGTACTTC
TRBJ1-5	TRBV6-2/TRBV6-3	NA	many	CASSYSRDGYSNQPQHF	TGTGCCAGCAGTTACTCGAGGGACGGCTATAGCAATCAGCCCCAGCATTTT
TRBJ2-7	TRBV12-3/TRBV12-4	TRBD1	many	CASSPSGTGGNEQYF	TGTGCCAGCAGCCCCTCCGGGACAGGGGGCAACGAGCAGTACTTC
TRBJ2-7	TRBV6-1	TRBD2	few	CASSEGSGATYEQYF	TGTGCCAGCAGTGAAGGTAGCGGGGCGACCTACGAGCAGTACTTC
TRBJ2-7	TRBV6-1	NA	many	CASSESDSYEQYF	TGTGCCAGCAGTGAAAGTGATAGCTACGAGCAGTACTTC
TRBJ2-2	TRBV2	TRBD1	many	CASTLGQGNAGELFF	TGTGCCAGCACCCTGGGACAGGGTAACGCCGGGGAGCTGTTTTTT
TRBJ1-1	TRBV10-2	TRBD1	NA	CASSEVQGRKAFF	TGTGCCAGCAGTGAAGTACAGGGGAGGAAGGCTTTCTTT